The rows below give T cell receptor beta chains drawn from one sample of a study of regulatory T cells in long-lasting Graves disease. MiXCR, applied by TCRdb to the multiplex PCR reads, yields one record per CDR3 protein. This table holds about 320,000 distinct CDR3 sequences, more than 15% found once. Specimen: peripheral blood mononuclear cells (PBMCs), collected at new diagnosis, from a patient treated with antithyroid drugs. The receptors were gathered from a female donor with Graves disease. CDR3s include the opening cysteine and the closing phenylalanine or tryptophan. Each record gives: V gene, CDR3 protein.

v_gene: TRBV11-2
CDR3aa: CASSLGLRGYGYTF

v_gene: TRBV4-2
CDR3aa: CASSQRTDSGNTIYF

v_gene: TRBV2
CDR3aa: CASTAFRTEYNEQFF

v_gene: TRBV25-1
CDR3aa: CASSSAGGGETQYF

v_gene: TRBV5-4
CDR3aa: CASSLDLTSFRETQYF

v_gene: TRBV27
CDR3aa: CASSPRPTSSYEQYF

v_gene: TRBV19
CDR3aa: CASSIAGGNTIYF

v_gene: TRBV12-3/TRBV12-4
CDR3aa: CASRQTVAYGYTF

v_gene: TRBV6-1
CDR3aa: CASSGTGVWGETQYF

v_gene: TRBV11-3
CDR3aa: CASTRGAMNTEAFF

v_gene: TRBV6-1
CDR3aa: CASSSPKDRGVQFF

v_gene: TRBV28
CDR3aa: CASSFGLFLGLAGGAEQYF

v_gene: TRBV10-3
CDR3aa: CAISDTPPGFQYF

v_gene: TRBV11-3
CDR3aa: CASRPSGGTANEKLFF

v_gene: TRBV28
CDR3aa: CASSPPPDLPRETQYF

v_gene: TRBV28
CDR3aa: CASSIANEQFF

v_gene: TRBV27
CDR3aa: CASSKLAGRTDTQYF

v_gene: TRBV29-1
CDR3aa: CSVLTSGRIGELFF

v_gene: TRBV19
CDR3aa: CASSIVGQEQYF

v_gene: TRBV15
CDR3aa: CATSTSGGRRWIQPQHF

v_gene: TRBV2
CDR3aa: CASTPEGGYEQYF

v_gene: TRBV12-3/TRBV12-4
CDR3aa: CASSGDERRGEKETQYF

v_gene: TRBV6-2/TRBV6-3
CDR3aa: CASSYSMGAGTDTQYF

v_gene: TRBV12-3/TRBV12-4
CDR3aa: CASSLQGSYEQYF

v_gene: TRBV27
CDR3aa: CASSSASDGYEQYF

v_gene: TRBV28
CDR3aa: CASSFRDTEQYF

v_gene: TRBV19
CDR3aa: CASSIGQGTEAFF

v_gene: TRBV7-6
CDR3aa: CASSLESPGLAGRRVRTDTQYF

v_gene: TRBV27
CDR3aa: CASSLEGIGKNYGYTF

v_gene: TRBV4-1
CDR3aa: CASSQGNLDWSTEAFF

v_gene: TRBV9
CDR3aa: CASSVASGRENEQYF

v_gene: TRBV7-8
CDR3aa: CASSYPGQGYEQFF

v_gene: TRBV28
CDR3aa: CASSSGQDDTQYF

v_gene: TRBV25-1
CDR3aa: CASSRQGATYGYTF

v_gene: TRBV9
CDR3aa: CASSVAVEGLYEQYF

v_gene: TRBV19
CDR3aa: CASSLRRDSHYSNQPQHF

v_gene: TRBV11-2
CDR3aa: CASSVGRIQDSPLHF

v_gene: TRBV20-1
CDR3aa: CSASIGDHEQFF

v_gene: TRBV11-2
CDR3aa: CASSSRINTEAFF

v_gene: TRBV7-8
CDR3aa: CASSPFTGTNLNTGELFF

v_gene: TRBV12-3/TRBV12-4
CDR3aa: CASRGTGGAQEEQFF

v_gene: TRBV6-5
CDR3aa: CASSYSVLAGSYEQYF

v_gene: TRBV18
CDR3aa: CASSPPGTIPDTQYF

v_gene: TRBV24-1
CDR3aa: CATSDPSTAPSTDTQYF

v_gene: TRBV5-6
CDR3aa: CASSLGPLAGGPQDEQFF

v_gene: TRBV18
CDR3aa: CASSPPRRTLNTEAFF

v_gene: TRBV28
CDR3aa: CASSDRDSYNSPLHF

v_gene: TRBV5-1
CDR3aa: CARAGPPDGTEAFF

v_gene: TRBV5-1
CDR3aa: CASSALSGGNTGELFF

v_gene: TRBV5-5
CDR3aa: CASSQGPYYEQFF

v_gene: TRBV18
CDR3aa: CASSPTHLGTSGSMFF

v_gene: TRBV19
CDR3aa: CASSTEAAGELFF

v_gene: TRBV9
CDR3aa: CASSASGLAGAYNEQFF

v_gene: TRBV2
CDR3aa: CASTTEGSGTEAFF